This passage covers 14 T cell receptor beta chains from one sample sequenced in a study of T cells in Graves' hyperthyroidism and ophthalmopathy. TCR beta CDR3 regions were amplified from RNA. HTBI primers were used for first-round RT-PCR of the TCR CDR3. Each CDR3 protein is one row after TCRdb ran MiXCR on the multiplex PCR reads. The data hold hundreds of thousands of distinct CDR3 sequences, with approximately 25% observed a single time. Sequencing input: blood. The receptors come from a woman younger than 45 with Graves' ophthalmopathy.

The gene calls are TRBV6-1 and TRBJ1-6, with a possible D match to TRBD1 (5 bases). Looked up from germline, CDR1 is MNHNS and CDR2 is SASEGT. V shed 6 bases and J shed 2 bases, with 8 bases lying between them. There are 14 residues in the CDR3. CDR3 DNA: TGTGCCAGCAGACGGGGGACCTATAATTCACCCCTCCACTTT. Translated: CASRRGTYNSPLHF.

V usage is TRBV30 and J usage is TRBJ1-5; possible D gene TRBD1, 6 bases. Germline V CDR1 and CDR2: GTSNPN, SVGIG (reference sequence). Trimming removed 3 bases from V and 5 bases from J, with 11 bases in between. This CDR3 contains 13 residues. The CDR3 DNA reads TGTGCCTGGAGCGACAGGTTCGATCAGCCCCAGCATTTT. Its translation: CAWSDRFDQPQHF.

This clonotype was detected many times. The chain joins TRBV7-2 to TRBJ2-7, with a weak D call TRBD2 (5 bases). Germline values: CDR1 SGHTA, CDR2 FQGNSA. Trimming removed 5 bases at V and 3 bases at J, with 14 bases between. The CDR3 is 14 residues long. CDR3 sequence (DNA): TGTGCCAGCAGCCCCAGACACGGGAACTACGAGCAGTACTTC. Amino acids: CASSPRHGNYEQYF.

The V gene is TRBV12-3 or TRBV12-4, the J gene TRBJ2-7; TRBD1 is a possible D gene (7 bases). V lost 4 bases and J 3 bases, leaving 19 bases between the germline ends. The length of the CDR3 is 16 residues. CDR3 in amino acids: CASSYSPQGGIYEQYF. CDR3 bases: TGTGCCAGCAGTTACTCGCCCCAGGGGGGAATCTACGAGCAGTACTTC.

CDR3 loop: CASSAEQEGGTEAFF. The CDR3 DNA sequence: TGTGCCAGCAGTGCGGAGCAGGAGGGTGGCACTGAAGCTTTCTTT. V gene TRBV6-1 combines with J gene TRBJ1-1, with D hard to call. Germline assignment: CDR1 MNHNS and CDR2 SASEGT. This CDR3 region has 15 residues. Deletions cut 4 bases from V and 4 bases from J, with 16 bases between.

The chain recombines TRBV6-1 with TRBJ2-7; a possible D gene is TRBD2 (6 bases). The V end lost 9 bases, the J end lost 6 bases, and 27 bases lay between the germline ends. Per the germline V gene, CDR1 is MNHNS and CDR2 is SASEGT. The CDR3 is 16 amino acids. CDR3 coding DNA: TGTGCCAGACGGGGCGTGGAGGGGCGCAGGTTTTGCGAGCAGTACTTC. It encodes CARRGVEGRRFCEQYF.

About this clonotype: A much larger clone lies one base from this, so it may be a read error. The V call is TRBV2, the J call TRBJ2-5, with D perhaps given as TRBD1 or TRBD2 (6 bases each). The CDR3 totals 13 residues. Germline CDR1 and CDR2: SNHLY and FYNNEI. The CDR3 sequence: CVSTPDSGETQYF. DNA of the CDR3: TGTGTCAGCACCCCGGACAGCGGGGAGACCCAGTACTTC. Variable domain in full (rest from reference TRBV2 and TRBJ2-5): EPEVTQTPSHQVTQMGQEVILRCVPISNHLYFYWYRQILGQKVEFLVSFYNNEISEKSEIFDDQFSVERPDGSNFTLKIRSTKLEDSAMYFCVSTPDSGETQYFGPGTRLLVL.

The table lists this clonotype with a few counts. The CDR3 spells CASSLWGDLETQYF. The CDR3 region has the DNA TGTGCCAGCAGTTTGTGGGGAGATTTAGAGACCCAGTACTTC. The chain couples TRBV28 to TRBJ2-5; weak D call: TRBD2 (5 bases). The germline V gene has CDR1 MDHEN and CDR2 SYDVKM. The CDR3 runs to 14 residues. The ends were cut back, 3 bases at V and 4 bases at J, with 12 bases in the middle. Based on the CDR3 plus reference TRBV28 and TRBJ2-5, the full variable domain is DVKVTQSSRYLVKRTGEKVFLECVQDMDHENMFWYRQDPGLGLRLIYFSYDVKMKEKGDIPEGYSVSREKKERFSLILESASTNQTSMYLCASSLWGDLETQYFGPGTRLLVL.

This clonotype was seen ten or more times. The J gene is TRBJ1-1, the V gene TRBV10-3; 7 bases map to TRBD1. J was trimmed by 4 bases and V by 4 bases; bases with no gene match: 9. This CDR3 region has 15 residues. The germline V gene encodes CDR1 ENHRY and CDR2 SYGVKD. CDR3 sequence (DNA): TGTGCCATCAGTGTCGCGACAGGGCACACCACTGAAGCTTTCTTT. Translating it yields CAISVATGHTTEAFF.

This clonotype was detected only a few times. The germline gene is not matched at one end of the junction; a read error may be the cause. This chain joins TRBV12-3 or TRBV12-4 and TRBJ1-1; tentative D call: TRBD1 (5 bases). The CDR3 covers 14 residues. CDR3 DNA sequence: TGTGCCAGCTCTGTACAGGAGTCGCACACTGAAGCTTGCTTT. Translating gives CASSVQESHTEACF.

The chain is built from TRBV28 and TRBJ2-7; 11 bases fit TRBD2. V lost 4 bases, J lost 2 bases, and 4 bases stayed unmatched. This CDR3 has 15 residues. Per the germline V gene, CDR1 is MDHEN and CDR2 is SYDVKM. This CDR3 reads CASSSSGRPPYEQYF. For the CDR3, the DNA is TGTGCCAGCAGTTCTAGCGGGAGGCCTCCCTACGAGCAGTACTTC. The full variable domain, rest sourced from reference TRBV28 and TRBJ2-7, is DVKVTQSSRYLVKRTGEKVFLECVQDMDHENMFWYRQDPGLGLRLIYFSYDVKMKEKGDIPEGYSVSREKKERFSLILESASTNQTSMYLCASSSSGRPPYEQYFGPGTRLTVT.

There are a few counts of this clonotype. The chain uses TRBV5-1 and TRBJ2-5; TRBD1 aligns across 10 bases. V trimming: 2 bases; J trimming: 5 bases; junction bases outside the gene matches: 6. Germline V gene data show CDR1 as SGHRS and CDR2 as YFSETQ. The CDR3 consists of 15 residues. The CDR3 DNA reads TGCGCCAGCAGCTTCGGGACAGGGGAAGGGGAGACCCAGTACTTC. This encodes CASSFGTGEGETQYF.

The chain joins TRBV6-5 to TRBJ1-1; D not certain. This CDR3 has 13 residues. The V gene's germline CDR1 is MNHEY and CDR2 SVGAGI. Trimming removed 2 bases at V and 6 bases at J, with 10 bases between. The CDR3 DNA sequence: TGTGCCAGCAGTTACGGGTGGAGATCTGAAGCTTTCTTT. It yields the protein CASSYGWRSEAFF.

V is TRBV4-3 and J is TRBJ2-7; no reliable D call. The germline V gene has CDR1 LGHNA and CDR2 YSLEER. CDR3 length equals 13 residues. Between the trimmed V and J ends, which lost 0 bases and 9 bases, there was a span of 12 bases. This chain's CDR3 is CASSQDRSDVQYF. Written as DNA, the CDR3 is TGCGCCAGCAGCCAAGATCGGTCCGACGTGCAGTACTTC.